Below are 11 T cell receptor beta chains sequenced from a single sample in a study of T cell responses to AZD1222 COVID-19 vaccine. TCRdb keeps only in-frame clones here, not all; method: immunoSEQ multiplex PCR. The sample includes 150,000 or so clones, about 91% of them seen just once. Sequences were derived from peripheral blood, sampled 28 days after the second AZD1222 dose. Receptors were obtained from an adult who received the AZD1222 COVID-19 vaccine.

The chain links TRBV10-3 to TRBJ1-1; 9 positions agree with TRBD1. The CDR3 length is 14 residues. Trimming at V came to 4 bases and at J to 5 bases, leaving 5 bases not matched to a gene. The germline V gene has CDR1 ENHRY and CDR2 SYGVKD. The DNA of the CDR3 is TGTGCCATCAGTGGGGGACAGGGCCCTACTGAAGCTTTCTTT. Translated, it gives CAISGGQGPTEAFF.

The chain carries TRBV3-1 (or the pseudogene TRBV3-2) and TRBJ2-1, with 9 bases aligning to TRBD2. This CDR3 has 20 amino acids. The junction had 12 bases not matched to a gene; V was cut back by 0 bases and J by 0 bases. Germline V gives CDR1 LGHDT, CDR2 YNNKEL (reference sequence). For the CDR3, the DNA is TGTGCCAGCAGCCAAGATTTGAGGACTAGCGCCCCGAGCTCCTACAATGAGCAGTTCTTC. Protein sequence: CASSQDLRTSAPSSYNEQFF.

This rearrangement joins TRBV30 to TRBJ1-6; D uncertain. The CDR3 totals 15 residues. The germline V gene has CDR1 GTSNPN and CDR2 SVGIG (reference sequence). Trimming removed 5 bases at V and 0 bases at J, with 11 bases between. In DNA form, the CDR3 reads TGTGCCTGGTCCTTCTCCAGCTCCTATAATTCACCCCTCCACTTT. This sequence encodes CAWSFSSSYNSPLHF. The variable domain in full, completed from reference TRBV30 and TRBJ1-6, reads SQTIHQWPATLVQPVGSPLSLECTVEGTSNPNLYWYRQAAGRGLQLLFYSVGIGQISSEVPQNLSASRPQDRQFILSSKKLLLSDSGFYLCAWSFSSSYNSPLHFGNGTRLTVT.

The CDR3 DNA is TGTGCCAGCAGTGAAGGAGGGGAACACTATGGCTACACCTTC. Its protein product is CASSEGGEHYGYTF. This rearrangement joins TRBV2 to TRBJ1-2; D might be TRBD1 (5 bases). CDR1 is SNHLY, CDR2 FYNNEI, per germline. V lost 1 base to trimming and J lost 3 bases, with 9 bases between them. The CDR3 has 14 amino acids.

This chain links TRBV19 with TRBJ1-1; D ambiguous. The germline V and J ends were trimmed by 6 bases and 5 bases, with 10 bases remaining between them. CDR1 and CDR2 from the germline V gene are LNHDA and SQIVND (reference sequence). The CDR3 consists of 12 residues. The CDR3 region has the DNA TGTGCCAGTAGATCACCGGGTACTGAAGCTTTCTTT. Its protein product is CASRSPGTEAFF.

This clone was observed once. The rearrangement links TRBV5-5 to TRBJ2-1; D not resolved. Trimming stripped 3 bases from V and 6 bases from J, with 7 bases between. Germline V gene lookup returns CDR1 SGHKS and CDR2 YYEKEE (reference sequence). This CDR3 spans 12 amino acids. The CDR3: CASSSDRNEQFF. DNA for the CDR3: TGTGCCAGCAGCTCCGACCGCAATGAGCAGTTCTTC.

V and J are TRBV6-5 and TRBJ2-2, with D uncertain. Germline V CDR1 and CDR2: MNHEY, SVGAGI. There are 15 residues in the CDR3. Deletions cut 6 bases from V and 3 bases from J, with 14 bases between. The DNA of the CDR3 is TGTGCCAGCAGGAGCCTGACACCTGACACCGGGGAGCTGTTTTTT. Amino acids: CASRSLTPDTGELFF.

This rearrangement joins TRBV19 to TRBJ1-3, with a weak D call TRBD1 (6 bases). V lost 2 bases to trimming and J lost 0 bases, with 14 bases between them. Germline V lookup: CDR1 LNHDA, CDR2 SQIVND (reference sequence). The CDR3 is 17 residues long. CDR3 bases: TGTGCCAGTAGTATACTCGGGGGACATCTCTCTGGAAACACCATATATTTT. Encoded protein: CASSILGGHLSGNTIYF.

This clone was recorded only once. This chain uses TRBV6-5 with TRBJ1-6, with a tentative D call TRBD1 (6 bases). V was clipped by 6 bases and J by 2 bases, with 11 bases between them. The CDR3 contains 15 residues. Germline V CDR1 and CDR2: MNHEY, SVGAGI. The CDR3 nucleotides read TGTGCCAGCAGAACACAGGGCGCCTATAATTCACCCCTCCACTTT. Protein: CASRTQGAYNSPLHF.

V usage is TRBV19 and J usage is TRBJ2-5, with 9 bases fitting TRBD2. The CDR3 covers 16 residues. Germline loops: CDR1 LNHDA, CDR2 SQIVND (reference sequence). V dropped 5 bases and J dropped 4; count of bases not matched to a gene: 11. CDR3 region: CASSLRGSGSGETQYF. DNA of the CDR3: TGTGCCAGTAGTCTCCGTGGTAGCGGGAGTGGAGAGACCCAGTACTTC.

This chain joins TRBV28 and TRBJ2-7; a possible D gene is TRBD2 (5 bases). The CDR3 runs to 14 residues. Germline assignment: CDR1 MDHEN and CDR2 SYDVKM. Trimming removed 2 bases at V and 4 bases at J, with 12 bases between. CDR3 region: CASSLGPRTYEQYF. The CDR3 bases are TGTGCCAGCAGTTTAGGGCCTCGGACTTACGAGCAGTACTTC.